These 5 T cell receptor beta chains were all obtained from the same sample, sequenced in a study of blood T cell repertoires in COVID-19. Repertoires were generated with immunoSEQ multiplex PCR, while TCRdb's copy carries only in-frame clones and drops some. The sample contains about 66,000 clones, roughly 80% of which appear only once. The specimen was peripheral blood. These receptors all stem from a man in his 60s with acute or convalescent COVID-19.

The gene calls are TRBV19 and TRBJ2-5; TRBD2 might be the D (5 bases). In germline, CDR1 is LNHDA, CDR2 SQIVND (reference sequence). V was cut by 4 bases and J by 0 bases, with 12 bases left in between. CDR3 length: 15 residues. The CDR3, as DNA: TGTGCCAGTAGTAAGCCTAGCAGAAACCAAGAGACCCAGTACTTC. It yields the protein CASSKPSRNQETQYF.

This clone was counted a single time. DNA of the CDR3: TGTGCCAGCACCGATCAGGGTTGGACTAGCTATGAGCAGTTCTTC. This encodes CASTDQGWTSYEQFF. The chain uses TRBV2 and TRBJ2-1; 8 bases map to TRBD2. Germline V CDR1 and CDR2: SNHLY, FYNNEI. This CDR3 has 15 amino acids. The V and J ends lost 7 bases and 8 bases, in that order; junction bases with no gene match: 13.

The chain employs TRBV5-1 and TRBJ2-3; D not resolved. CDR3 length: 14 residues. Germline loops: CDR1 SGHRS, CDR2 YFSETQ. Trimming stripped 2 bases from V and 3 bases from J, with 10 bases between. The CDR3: CASSFPTSTDTQYF. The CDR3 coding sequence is TGCGCCAGCAGCTTTCCCACTTCGACAGATACGCAGTATTTT.

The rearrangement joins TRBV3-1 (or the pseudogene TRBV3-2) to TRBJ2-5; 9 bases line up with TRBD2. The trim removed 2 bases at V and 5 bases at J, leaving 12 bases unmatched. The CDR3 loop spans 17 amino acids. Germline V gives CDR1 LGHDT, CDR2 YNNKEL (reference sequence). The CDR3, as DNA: TGTGCCAGCAGCCAAAGCGGTCTAGCGGGGACTGGCGAGACCCAGTACTTC. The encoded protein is CASSQSGLAGTGETQYF.

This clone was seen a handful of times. The CDR3 sequence is CASSPVVSNTGELFF. The CDR3 nucleotides are TGTGCCAGCTCACCAGTGGTCAGTAACACCGGGGAGCTGTTTTTT. This sequence joins TRBV18 and TRBJ2-2; D gene uncertain. Germline V gene sequence: CDR1 KGHSH, CDR2 LQKENI. CDR3 length: 15 residues. Trimming took 2 bases from V and 2 from J, leaving 9 bases between them.